Each of the 29 T cell receptor beta chains below was sequenced from the same sample in a study of blood T cell repertoires in COVID-19. Generated by immunoSEQ multiplex PCR, the TCRdb table keeps only in-frame clones and is missing some. The data hold around 250,000 clones, with roughly four fifths observed a single time. Sequencing input: peripheral blood. The receptors stem from a young woman with acute or convalescent COVID-19.

The chain combines TRBV13 with TRBJ1-1; D uncertain. Germline V gene sequence: CDR1 PRHDT, CDR2 FYEKMQ (reference sequence). This CDR3 contains 14 residues. The germline V and J ends were trimmed by 5 bases and 1 base, with 11 bases remaining between them. This CDR3 is CASSNLGGNTEAFF. The CDR3 coding sequence is TGTGCCAGCAGCAATTTGGGAGGGAACACTGAAGCTTTCTTT.

A few counts support this clone. This chain uses TRBV6-7 with TRBJ1-3; D gene uncertain. TRBV6-7 is labeled an ORF, and its function is uncertain. CDR3 length: 17 residues. V gave up 6 bases and J gave up 0 bases, with 18 bases separating them. CDR3 in amino acids: CASSFEDPAGSGNTIYF. For the CDR3, the DNA is TGTGCCAGCAGCTTCGAGGACCCGGCGGGCTCTGGAAACACCATATATTTT.

This chain links TRBV6-1 with TRBJ1-1, with TRBD1 matching 8 bases. The V and J ends lost 2 bases and 6 bases, in that order; junction bases with no gene match: 5. From germline, CDR1 is MNHNS and CDR2 SASEGT. The CDR3 runs 14 residues. Here the CDR3 DNA reads TGTGCCAGCAGTGAACCTGGACAGGGTGCTGAAGCTTTCTTT. It is translated as CASSEPGQGAEAFF.

This clone was seen once. The CDR3 sequence: CASSPWHRGPGNTIYF. CDR3 DNA sequence: TGTGCCAGCTCACCGTGGCACAGGGGTCCTGGAAACACCATATATTTT. The chain recombines TRBV18 with TRBJ1-3, with 7 bases aligning to TRBD1. Trimming cost V 3 bases and J 2 bases; bases outside gene matches: 7. Germline CDR1 reads KGHSH; CDR2 reads LQKENI. This CDR3 region has 16 residues.

This chain connects TRBV27 to TRBJ1-6, with 7 bases matching TRBD1. This CDR3 is built from 15 residues. With 3 bases clipped from V and 7 bases from J, the junction kept 6 bases outside the gene matches. Germline V gene data show CDR1 as MNHEY and CDR2 as SMNVEV (reference sequence). CDR3 loop: CASSFGRGANSPLHF. In DNA, the CDR3 is TGTGCCAGCAGTTTTGGCAGGGGGGCGAATTCACCCCTCCACTTT.

The V gene is TRBV28, the J gene TRBJ2-1, with TRBD2 identical over 7 bases. Trimming removed 2 bases from V and 5 bases from J; junction bases left unmatched: 6. Per the germline V gene, CDR1 is MDHEN and CDR2 is SYDVKM. The CDR3 covers 15 residues. In nucleotides, the CDR3 is TGTGCCAGCAGTTTACTAGCGGACTACAACAATGAGCAGTTCTTC. It is translated as CASSLLADYNNEQFF.

The chain couples TRBV4-2 to TRBJ1-6; 7 positions agree with TRBD1. V shed 4 bases and J 6 bases; nucleotides not matched to a gene: 12. The germline CDR1 and CDR2 sequences are LGHNA and YNFKEQ. The length of the CDR3 is 17 residues. CDR3 sequence: CASSPPRGAQTNSPLHF. DNA for the CDR3: TGTGCCAGCAGCCCACCCAGGGGGGCCCAAACTAATTCACCCCTCCACTTT.

The genes are TRBV5-1 and TRBJ1-3; perhaps TRBD1 as D (6 bases). CDR3 length: 16 amino acids. Germline V gives CDR1 SGHRS, CDR2 YFSETQ. Trimming shortened V by 4 bases and J by 0 bases, and 14 bases separated the two germline ends. Here the CDR3 DNA reads TGCGCCAGCAGCGCCGACAGGCCCATCTCTGGAAACACCATATATTTT. Translation gives CASSADRPISGNTIYF.

The chain is built from TRBV18 and TRBJ2-1, with TRBD2 matching over 13 bases. The CDR3 sequence is 18 residues long. The germline gives CDR1 KGHSH, CDR2 LQKENI. V lost 3 bases, J lost 4 bases, and 9 bases stayed unmatched. Here the CDR3 reads CASSPTEELAGGYNEQFF. CDR3 nucleotide sequence: TGTGCCAGCTCACCGACCGAAGAACTAGCGGGAGGGTACAATGAGCAGTTCTTC.

Only one count was recorded for this clone. The chain carries TRBV28 and TRBJ2-3; D possibly corresponds to TRBD2 (6 bases). V was trimmed by 6 bases and J by 1 base, leaving 11 bases between them. The CDR3 is 14 residues long. The V gene's germline CDR1 is MDHEN and CDR2 SYDVKM. The CDR3 nucleotides are TGTGCCAGCAGCACGTTAGCGGGCACAGATACGCAGTATTTT. Protein product: CASSTLAGTDTQYF. The full variable domain, completed using reference TRBV28 and TRBJ2-3, is DVKVTQSSRYLVKRTGEKVFLECVQDMDHENMFWYRQDPGLGLRLIYFSYDVKMKEKGDIPEGYSVSREKKERFSLILESASTNQTSMYLCASSTLAGTDTQYFGPGTRLTVL.

V is TRBV30 and J is TRBJ1-4, with D tentatively TRBD1 (6 bases). This CDR3 comprises 13 residues. The germline V gene encodes CDR1 GTSNPN and CDR2 SVGIG (reference sequence). Deletions cut 5 bases from V and 5 bases from J, with 12 bases between. The CDR3: CAWARDKNEKLFF. Here the CDR3 DNA reads TGTGCCTGGGCCCGGGACAAAAATGAAAAACTGTTTTTT.

The rearrangement links TRBV11-2 to TRBJ2-1; perhaps TRBD1 as D (6 bases). V shed 3 bases and J shed 2 bases, with 11 bases lying between them. The germline gives CDR1 SGHAT, CDR2 FQNNGV. CDR3 length: 15 amino acids. The CDR3 spells CASSFNQGTYNEQFF. The CDR3 nucleotides read TGTGCCAGCAGCTTCAATCAGGGGACCTACAATGAGCAGTTCTTC. Supplemented by reference TRBV11-2 and TRBJ2-1, the full variable domain reads EAGVAQSPRYKIIEKRQSVAFWCNPISGHATLYWYQQILGQGPKLLIQFQNNGVVDDSQLPKDRFSAERLKGVDSTLKIQPAKLEDSAVYLCASSFNQGTYNEQFFGPGTRLTVL.

The chain couples TRBV27 to TRBJ2-7, with 14 bases fitting TRBD2. CDR3 length equals 16 residues. CDR1 and CDR2 from the germline V gene are MNHEY and SMNVEV (reference sequence). V shed 0 bases and J 9 bases; nucleotides not matched to a gene: 7. The CDR3 coding sequence is TGTGCCAGCAGTTTATCAAGGACTAGCGGGAGGCCTAGGCAGTACTTC. It yields the protein CASSLSRTSGRPRQYF.

In its sample, this clone was seen once. The V call is TRBV11-3, the J call TRBJ2-1; TRBD2 matches at 8 bases. This CDR3 region has 17 residues. The ends lost 5 bases at V and 6 bases at J; junction bases unmatched: 15. Germline CDR1 reads SGHNT; CDR2 reads YENEEA. The CDR3 sequence is CASSPNSAGRGSNEQFF. In nucleotides, the CDR3 is TGTGCCAGCAGCCCGAACTCGGCCGGGAGGGGGTCCAATGAGCAGTTCTTC.

The rearrangement uses TRBV7-9 and TRBJ1-2, with 7 bases lining up with TRBD1. The CDR3 is made up of 15 amino acids. Per germline, CDR1 SEHNR and CDR2 FQNEAQ (reference sequence). The junction had 4 bases not matched to a gene; V was cut back by 1 base and J by 2 bases. CDR3 in DNA: TGTGCCAGCAGCTTAGGACAGGGAAGGAACTATGGCTACACCTTC. Translation: CASSLGQGRNYGYTF.

The chain couples TRBV15 to TRBJ1-2, with a weak D call TRBD1 (5 bases). Germline V gives CDR1 LNHNV, CDR2 YYDKDF (reference sequence). With 4 bases removed from V and 1 base from J, the gap between germline ends came to 7 bases. CDR3 length equals 13 residues. The CDR3 coding sequence is TGTGCCACCAGCACGGGGGATAACTATGGCTACACCTTC. Translating gives CATSTGDNYGYTF.

The genes are TRBV20-1 and TRBJ1-1; a weak D match, TRBD1 (5 bases). This CDR3 comprises 11 residues. CDR1 is DFQATT, CDR2 SNEGSKA, per germline (reference sequence). Trimming took off 7 bases at V and 1 base at J, with 7 bases between the two ends. CDR3: CSGGGNTEAFF. In nucleotides, the CDR3 is TGCAGTGGGGGCGGGAACACTGAAGCTTTCTTT.

The chain is built from TRBV7-9 and TRBJ1-4; 7 nucleotides align to TRBD1. CDR3 size: 14 residues. Germline trimming cut 5 bases from V and 5 bases from J; bases unmatched to any gene: 5. Germline V gene data show CDR1 as SEHNR and CDR2 as FQNEAQ (reference sequence). The chain's CDR3 is CASSRTGENEKLFF. The CDR3 DNA sequence: TGTGCCAGCAGCCGGACAGGAGAAAATGAAAAACTGTTTTTT. Using reference TRBV7-9 and TRBJ1-4 for the parts outside the CDR3, the full variable domain is DTGVSQNPRHKITKRGQNVTFRCDPISEHNRLYWYRQTLGQGPEFLTYFQNEAQLEKSRLLSDRFSAERPKGSFSTLEIQRTEQGDSAMYLCASSRTGENEKLFFGSGTQLSVL.

The V call is TRBV3-1 (or the pseudogene TRBV3-2), the J call TRBJ2-7; D is possibly TRBD2 (6 bases). CDR3 length: 13 residues. V was clipped by 4 bases and J by 6 bases, with 13 bases between them. CDR1 is LGHDT, CDR2 YNNKEL, per germline (reference sequence). As DNA, the CDR3 is TGTGCCAGCAGCCTCCAGACTAGGCCCGAGCAGTACTTC. It is translated as CASSLQTRPEQYF.

The chain employs TRBV7-6 and TRBJ2-3; 7 nucleotides line up with TRBD2. Germline V lookup: CDR1 SGHVS, CDR2 FNYEAQ. The CDR3 consists of 14 residues. V dropped 1 base and J dropped 7; count of bases not matched to a gene: 5. The CDR3 here is CASSLEGGPYTQYF. CDR3 nucleotides: TGTGCCAGCAGCTTAGAGGGAGGGCCGTATACGCAGTATTTT. Using reference TRBV7-6 and TRBJ2-3 for the parts outside the CDR3, the full variable domain is GAGVSQSPRYKVTKRGQDVALRCDPISGHVSLYWYRQALGQGPEFLTYFNYEAQQDKSGLPNDRFSAERPEGSISTLTIQRTEQRDSAMYRCASSLEGGPYTQYFGPGTRLTVL.

The CDR3 DNA reads TGCGCCAGCAGCCAACAACAGGGGTTTGAGACCCAGTACTTC. Translated, it gives CASSQQQGFETQYF. The chain recombines TRBV4-1 with TRBJ2-5; 7 bases fit TRBD1. The CDR3 consists of 14 residues. The trim removed 2 bases at V and 5 bases at J, leaving 5 bases unmatched. Germline V gene sequence: CDR1 MGHRA, CDR2 YSYEKL.

The chain carries TRBV2 and TRBJ1-2; a possible D gene is TRBD1 (5 bases). Germline V lookup: CDR1 SNHLY, CDR2 FYNNEI. The CDR3 totals 15 residues. V was cut by 1 base and J by 2 bases, with 11 bases left in between. CDR3 in DNA: TGTGCCAGCAGTGAAGGTCCGACAGTGAACTATGGCTACACCTTC. Amino acids: CASSEGPTVNYGYTF.

The chain recombines TRBV30 with TRBJ2-5; TRBD2 aligns across 13 bases. Germline lookup yields CDR1 GTSNPN and CDR2 SVGIG (reference sequence). The CDR3 covers 18 residues. V gave up 0 bases and J gave up 4 bases; unmatched junction bases: 11. CDR3 nucleotide sequence: TGTGCCTGGAGTGTAGGTTCCTTCAGGACTAGCGGGAGAGAGACCCAGTACTTC. It encodes CAWSVGSFRTSGRETQYF.

This CDR3 is CAISESITEAFF. The CDR3, as DNA: TGTGCCATCAGTGAGTCTATCACTGAAGCTTTCTTT. The rearrangement uses TRBV10-3 and TRBJ1-1, with unresolved D. Germline V lookup: CDR1 ENHRY, CDR2 SYGVKD. V lost 0 bases, J lost 4 bases, and 3 bases lay in between. The CDR3 runs 12 residues.

This chain uses TRBV4-2 with TRBJ2-1, with 13 bases fitting TRBD2. V lost 4 bases and J lost 5; bases outside the gene matches: 5. Germline V gives CDR1 LGHNA, CDR2 YNFKEQ. The CDR3 loop spans 16 amino acids. The CDR3 is CASSRTGTSGNNEQFF. The CDR3 DNA reads TGTGCCAGCAGCCGTACCGGGACTAGCGGGAACAATGAGCAGTTCTTC.

V is TRBV9 and J is TRBJ2-2; weak D call: TRBD2 (6 bases). Trimming removed 0 bases from V and 1 base from J, with 13 bases in between. The germline gives CDR1 SGDLS, CDR2 YYNGEE. The CDR3 has 17 residues. CDR3 loop: CASSVEVLAKNTGELFF. In DNA form, the CDR3 reads TGTGCCAGCAGCGTAGAGGTTCTAGCGAAGAACACCGGGGAGCTGTTTTTT.

The sample holds one count of this clone. V gene TRBV29-1 combines with J gene TRBJ2-1, with 7 positions matching TRBD1. CDR3 length equals 17 residues. CDR1 SQVTM and CDR2 ANQGSEA come from the germline V gene. With V trimmed by 4 bases and J by 4 bases, 16 bases remained unmatched. CDR3 DNA sequence: TGCAGCGTTGCGGTCCTTAAACAGGGGAGAGGATACAATGAGCAGTTCTTC. Its protein product is CSVAVLKQGRGYNEQFF.

The V call is TRBV5-4, the J call TRBJ2-6; no reliable D call. Between the trimmed V and J ends, which lost 0 bases and 0 bases, there was a span of 13 bases. The CDR3 has 18 amino acids. Germline CDR1 and CDR2: SGHNT and YYREEE (reference sequence). DNA for the CDR3: TGTGCCAGCAGCTTGGGACTCTCCCTGGGCTCTGGGGCCAACGTCCTGACTTTC. This translates into CASSLGLSLGSGANVLTF.

The chain couples TRBV3-1 (or the pseudogene TRBV3-2) to TRBJ1-2; TRBD1 matches 8 bases. This CDR3 spans 15 amino acids. Germline CDR1 is LGHDT and CDR2 is YNNKEL (reference sequence). V dropped 2 bases and J dropped 5; count of bases not matched to a gene: 7. CDR3 protein: CASSQRGQGRYGYTF. The CDR3 DNA reads as TGTGCCAGCAGCCAACGAGGACAGGGCCGGTATGGCTACACCTTC.